Shown below are 3 T cell receptor beta chains from a single sample sequenced in a study of control samples from healthy donors and cancer patients. The repertoire was sequenced with immunoSEQ multiplex PCR; TCRdb's copy has only in-frame clones and lacks some. The table shows about 60,000 clones, with around 90% occurring only once. The sequenced sample consisted of blood. The receptors here all came from a man aged 45-60 years in good health.

The chain joins TRBV12-3 or TRBV12-4 to TRBJ1-1, with 8 bases that match TRBD1. Trimming removed 6 bases from V and 5 bases from J; junction bases left unmatched: 5. The CDR3 contains 13 residues. The CDR3, as DNA: TGTGCCAGCAGACGACAGGGGAGGACTGAAGCTTTCTTT. It codes for CASRRQGRTEAFF.

This chain connects TRBV28 to TRBJ1-6; D gene unclear. This CDR3 is 12 amino acids long. Looked up from germline, CDR1 is MDHEN and CDR2 is SYDVKM. V was trimmed by 3 bases and J by 14 bases, leaving 11 bases between them. The CDR3 region is CASSFVGSTLHF. Written as DNA, the CDR3 is TGTGCCAGCAGTTTTGTCGGGAGCACCCTCCACTTT. Full variable domain (outside the CDR3, taken from reference TRBV28 and TRBJ1-6): DVKVTQSSRYLVKRTGEKVFLECVQDMDHENMFWYRQDPGLGLRLIYFSYDVKMKEKGDIPEGYSVSREKKERFSLILESASTNQTSMYLCASSFVGSTLHFGNGTRLTVT.

The chain combines TRBV6-6 with TRBJ1-2; the D is unclear. Germline values: CDR1 MNHNY, CDR2 SVGAGI (reference sequence). This CDR3 has 17 amino acids. V was trimmed by 5 bases and J by 4 bases, leaving 23 bases between them. CDR3 coding DNA: TGTGCCAGCAGTCTTAGCCTTACAGAGGCTCGCGCCTATGGCTACACCTTC. Protein sequence: CASSLSLTEARAYGYTF.